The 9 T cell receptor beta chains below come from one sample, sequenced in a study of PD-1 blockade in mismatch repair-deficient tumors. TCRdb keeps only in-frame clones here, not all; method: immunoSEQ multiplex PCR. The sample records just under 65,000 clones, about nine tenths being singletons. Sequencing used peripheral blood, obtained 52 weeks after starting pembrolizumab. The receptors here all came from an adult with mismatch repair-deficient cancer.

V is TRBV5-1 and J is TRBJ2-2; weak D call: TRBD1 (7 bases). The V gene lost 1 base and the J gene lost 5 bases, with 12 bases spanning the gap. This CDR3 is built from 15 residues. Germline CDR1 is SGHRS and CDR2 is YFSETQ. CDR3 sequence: CASSLRQGGTGELFF. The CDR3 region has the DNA TGCGCCAGCAGCTTGCGGCAGGGGGGTACCGGGGAGCTGTTTTTT. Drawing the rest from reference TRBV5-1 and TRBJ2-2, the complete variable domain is KAGVTQTPRYLIKTRGQQVTLSCSPISGHRSVSWYQQTPGQGLQFLFEYFSETQRNKGNFPGRFSGRQFSNSRSEMNVSTLELGDSALYLCASSLRQGGTGELFFGEGSRLTVL.

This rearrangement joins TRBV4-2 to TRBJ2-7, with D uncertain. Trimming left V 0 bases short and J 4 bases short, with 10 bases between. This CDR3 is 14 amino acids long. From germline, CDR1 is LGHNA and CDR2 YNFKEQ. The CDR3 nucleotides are TGTGCCAGCAGCCAAGAGGTAGCTTGGTACGAGCAGTACTTC. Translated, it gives CASSQEVAWYEQYF.

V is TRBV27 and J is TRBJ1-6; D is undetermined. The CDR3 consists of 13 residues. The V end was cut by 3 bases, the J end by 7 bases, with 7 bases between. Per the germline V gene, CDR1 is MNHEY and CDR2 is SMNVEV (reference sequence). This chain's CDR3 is CASSFAGNSPLHF. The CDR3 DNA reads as TGTGCCAGCAGTTTCGCCGGGAATTCACCCCTCCACTTT.

The DNA for the CDR3 is TGTGCCAGCAGTTTATCTGGAGGGGGAGAGCAGTACTTC. It specifies CASSLSGGGEQYF. J is TRBJ2-7 and V is TRBV27, with D possibly called TRBD1 or TRBD2 (6 bases each). Germline V gene data show CDR1 as MNHEY and CDR2 as SMNVEV (reference sequence). The CDR3 runs to 13 residues. Deletions cut 0 bases from V and 7 bases from J, with 10 bases between.

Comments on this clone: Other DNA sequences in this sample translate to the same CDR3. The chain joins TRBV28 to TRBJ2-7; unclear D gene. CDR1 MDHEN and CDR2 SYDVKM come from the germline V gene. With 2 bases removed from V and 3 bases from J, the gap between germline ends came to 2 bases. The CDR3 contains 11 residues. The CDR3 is CASSLGYEQYF. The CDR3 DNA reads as TGTGCCAGCAGTTTAGGCTACGAGCAGTACTTC.

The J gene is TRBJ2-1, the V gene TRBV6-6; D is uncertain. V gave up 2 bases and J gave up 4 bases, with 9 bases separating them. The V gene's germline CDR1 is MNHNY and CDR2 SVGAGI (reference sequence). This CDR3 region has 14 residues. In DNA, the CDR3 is TGTGCCAGCAGTTACCCCGGGCCTTACAATGAGCAGTTCTTC. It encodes CASSYPGPYNEQFF.

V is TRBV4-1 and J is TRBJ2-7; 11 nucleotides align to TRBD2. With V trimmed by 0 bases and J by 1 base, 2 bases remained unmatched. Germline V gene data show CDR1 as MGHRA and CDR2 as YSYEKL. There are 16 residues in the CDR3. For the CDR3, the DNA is TGCGCCAGCAGCCAAGAAGTAGCGGGAGGGTCCTACGAGCAGTACTTC. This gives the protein CASSQEVAGGSYEQYF.

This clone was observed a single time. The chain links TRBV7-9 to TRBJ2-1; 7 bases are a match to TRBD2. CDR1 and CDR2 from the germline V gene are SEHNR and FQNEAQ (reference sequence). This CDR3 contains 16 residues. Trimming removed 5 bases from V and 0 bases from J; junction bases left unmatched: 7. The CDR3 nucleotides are TGTGCCAGCAGCCGGACTAGTTTTAGCTCCTACAATGAGCAGTTCTTC. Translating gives CASSRTSFSSYNEQFF.

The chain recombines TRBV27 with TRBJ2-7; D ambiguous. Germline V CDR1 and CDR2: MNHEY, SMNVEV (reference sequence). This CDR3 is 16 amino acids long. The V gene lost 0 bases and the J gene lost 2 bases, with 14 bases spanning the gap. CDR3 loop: CASSLSPGLFPYEQYF. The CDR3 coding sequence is TGTGCCAGCAGTTTATCCCCTGGGTTATTCCCCTACGAGCAGTACTTC.